A single sample gave rise to the 15 T cell receptor beta chains below, sequenced in a study of response to subunit inactivated influenza vaccine. TCRdb analysed the RT-PCR reads with MiXCR anew, one entry per CDR3 protein. Of about 620,000 distinct CDR3 sequences in the sample, about 11% were seen once. The sample also formed part of further work on T cells expressing NK-cell markers. That paper notes: UMIs accompanied the 5'RACE template switching by which TCR beta cDNA was made.

The starting material was PBMCs from blood, obtained on the day of vaccination. These receptors were obtained from a man in his fifties or sixties who received an inactivated influenza vaccine.

At least ten counts were recorded for this clonotype. The chain carries TRBV5-1 and TRBJ2-5; D is undetermined. V was cut by 0 bases and J by 5 bases, with 8 bases left in between. This CDR3 contains 13 residues. Per the germline V gene, CDR1 is SGHRS and CDR2 is YFSETQ. The CDR3 region has the DNA TGCGCCAGCAGCTTGGAGGGCTCGGAGACCCAGTACTTC. Protein product: CASSLEGSETQYF. Filled out from reference TRBV5-1 and TRBJ2-5, the complete variable domain reads KAGVTQTPRYLIKTRGQQVTLSCSPISGHRSVSWYQQTPGQGLQFLFEYFSETQRNKGNFPGRFSGRQFSNSRSEMNVSTLELGDSALYLCASSLEGSETQYFGPGTRLLVL.

The genes are TRBV20-1 and TRBJ2-1, with 8 bases identical to TRBD1. The CDR3 covers 16 residues. The germline CDR1 and CDR2 sequences are DFQATT and SNEGSKA (reference sequence). The J segment lost 4 bases and the V segment lost 3 bases, leaving 11 bases of the junction unmatched. DNA of the CDR3: TGCAGTGCTAGGCAGGGGGCTGTCTGGGGATACAATGAGCAGTTCTTC. Protein: CSARQGAVWGYNEQFF.

This clonotype was picked up a small number of times. The chain combines TRBV7-6 with TRBJ2-3; 7 nucleotides line up with TRBD2. This CDR3 is built from 14 residues. V was clipped by 7 bases and J by 5 bases; unmatched bases: 9. Germline CDR1 and CDR2: SGHVS and FNYEAQ. The CDR3 region has the DNA TGTGCCAGCAACTGGGGGGGTGAGAAAGATACGCAGTATTTT. The encoded protein is CASNWGGEKDTQYF.

The chain recombines TRBV6-2 or TRBV6-3 with TRBJ2-7; a possible D gene is TRBD2 (5 bases). The CDR3 spans 15 residues. The V gene lost 2 bases and the J gene lost 4 bases, with 15 bases spanning the gap. Germline V gene lookup returns CDR1 MNHEY and CDR2 SVGEGT. CDR3 sequence reads: CASSYMSGLLYEQYF. The CDR3 DNA sequence: TGTGCCAGCAGTTACATGTCGGGGTTGTTATACGAGCAGTACTTC.

This clonotype turned up a few times. The gene calls are TRBV7-3 and TRBJ2-3, with a possible D match to TRBD2 (5 bases). The V gene's germline CDR1 is SGHTA and CDR2 FQGTGA. The V end was cut by 0 bases, the J end by 3 bases, with 13 bases between. The CDR3 covers 16 residues. CDR3 residues: CASSLTASGGTDTQYF. DNA of the CDR3: TGTGCCAGCAGCTTAACCGCGAGCGGAGGAACAGATACGCAGTATTTT.

The CDR3 region has the DNA TGTGCCAGCAGTTTGTTCCCCAGCGGGGGGGCAGCGACAGATACGCAGTATTTT. Its protein product is CASSLFPSGGAATDTQYF. V and J are TRBV28 and TRBJ2-3; 10 bases agree with TRBD2. The V segment lost 3 bases and the J segment 3 bases; nucleotides outside the gene matches: 12. The V gene's germline CDR1 is MDHEN and CDR2 SYDVKM. CDR3 length equals 18 residues. Complete variable domain (other parts from reference TRBV28 and TRBJ2-3): DVKVTQSSRYLVKRTGEKVFLECVQDMDHENMFWYRQDPGLGLRLIYFSYDVKMKEKGDIPEGYSVSREKKERFSLILESASTNQTSMYLCASSLFPSGGAATDTQYFGPGTRLTVL.

The chain joins TRBV20-1 to TRBJ1-5; no clear D. The germline CDR1 and CDR2 sequences are DFQATT and SNEGSKA (reference sequence). The CDR3 is 13 residues long. V was trimmed by 3 bases and J by 2 bases, leaving 8 bases between them. The CDR3 region has the DNA TGCAGTGCTAGGAGACCCCGCAATCAGCCCCAGCATTTT. It yields the protein CSARRPRNQPQHF.

The chain employs TRBV2 and TRBJ2-5; 7 bases are a match to TRBD2. Trimming cost V 2 bases and J 5 bases; bases outside gene matches: 8. The germline CDR1 and CDR2 sequences are SNHLY and FYNNEI. This CDR3 is 15 amino acids long. DNA for the CDR3: TGTGCCAGCAGTGAATTGGCGGGAGCGTTCGAGACCCAGTACTTC. Protein: CASSELAGAFETQYF. Full variable domain (outside the CDR3, taken from reference TRBV2 and TRBJ2-5): EPEVTQTPSHQVTQMGQEVILRCVPISNHLYFYWYRQILGQKVEFLVSFYNNEISEKSEIFDDQFSVERPDGSNFTLKIRSTKLEDSAMYFCASSELAGAFETQYFGPGTRLLVL.

A few counts support this clonotype. The CDR3 DNA reads as TGTGCCAGCAGTTTATCGGGAACGCAGTTCTTCTCCTACGAGCAGTACTTC. This sequence encodes CASSLSGTQFFSYEQYF. V is TRBV28 and J is TRBJ2-7, with a weak D call TRBD2 (5 bases). CDR3 length equals 17 residues. V was pared by 1 base and J by 0 bases, with 16 bases between. Germline lookup yields CDR1 MDHEN and CDR2 SYDVKM. Combining the CDR3 with reference TRBV28 and TRBJ2-7 gives the whole variable domain DVKVTQSSRYLVKRTGEKVFLECVQDMDHENMFWYRQDPGLGLRLIYFSYDVKMKEKGDIPEGYSVSREKKERFSLILESASTNQTSMYLCASSLSGTQFFSYEQYFGPGTRLTVT.

This chain connects TRBV5-1 to TRBJ2-5; D might be TRBD1 or TRBD2, each matching 6 bases. V shed 0 bases and J shed 3 bases, with 15 bases lying between them. The germline V gene encodes CDR1 SGHRS and CDR2 YFSETQ. The CDR3 has 16 amino acids. The CDR3 reads CASSLGGGRTEETQYF. DNA for the CDR3: TGCGCCAGCAGCTTGGGTGGGGGGCGCACTGAAGAGACCCAGTACTTC. The full variable domain, with the rest looked up from reference TRBV5-1 and TRBJ2-5, is KAGVTQTPRYLIKTRGQQVTLSCSPISGHRSVSWYQQTPGQGLQFLFEYFSETQRNKGNFPGRFSGRQFSNSRSEMNVSTLELGDSALYLCASSLGGGRTEETQYFGPGTRLLVL.

The chain employs TRBV5-1 and TRBJ1-1; TRBD1 aligns across 8 bases. CDR3 length: 15 residues. J lost 3 bases, V lost 1 base, and 5 bases had no gene match. CDR1 is SGHRS and CDR2 is YFSETQ in the germline V gene. The CDR3 nucleotides read TGCGCCAGCAGCTTGAATACAGGGGGGTACACTGAAGCTTTCTTT. The encoded protein is CASSLNTGGYTEAFF.

The V gene is TRBV7-2, the J gene TRBJ2-5; possibly TRBD2 for D (6 bases). Germline CDR1 and CDR2: SGHTA and FQGNSA. CDR3 length: 16 amino acids. V was trimmed by 1 base and J by 1 base, leaving 13 bases between them. The chain's CDR3 is CASSLGQAGGQETQYF. The CDR3 DNA is TGTGCCAGCAGCTTAGGCCAGGCCGGGGGCCAAGAGACCCAGTACTTC.

Remarks on this clonotype: The conserved phenylalanine or tryptophan is not found at the CDR3 terminus, so this likely reflects a read error. The chain combines TRBV3-1 with TRBJ2-3; 7 nucleotides align to TRBD1. There are 16 residues in the CDR3. Germline V CDR1 and CDR2: LGHDT, YNNKEL (reference sequence). V lost 6 bases, J lost 5 bases, and 14 bases stayed unmatched. The CDR3, as DNA: TGTGCCAGCAGAGAGACCGGGACAGTTAGTAGAGATACGCAGTATTTA. Amino acids: CASRETGTVSRDTQYL.

The chain is built from TRBV10-3 and TRBJ2-5; D tentatively reads TRBD1 or TRBD2 (6 bases each). This CDR3 is 16 amino acids long. Germline lookup yields CDR1 ENHRY and CDR2 SYGVKD. Between the trimmed V and J ends, which lost 2 bases and 4 bases, there was a span of 17 bases. CDR3 sequence reads: CAISEKRLGGAETQYF. CDR3 in DNA: TGTGCCATCAGTGAGAAAAGACTAGGGGGAGCAGAGACCCAGTACTTC.

This clonotype has at least ten counts. The chain has TRBV6-1 and TRBJ2-3, with D possibly being TRBD1 or TRBD2 (5 bases each). Germline assignment: CDR1 MNHNS and CDR2 SASEGT. This CDR3 comprises 15 residues. Trimming pared 7 bases from V and 1 base from J, leaving 15 bases between. The CDR3, as DNA: TGTGCCAGCAACTCTGGGACGGCCCGCACAGATACGCAGTATTTT. This codes for CASNSGTARTDTQYF.